One TCR beta chain is described in this entry. Assay: immunoSEQ multiplex PCR; the TCRdb copy retains only in-frame clones and omits some. This table holds approximately 1.9 million clones, around 93% found once. Per germline, CDR1 ENHRY and CDR2 SYGVKD. J gave up 1 base and V 3 bases, and 4 bases lay outside the gene matches. The CDR3 runs to 16 residues. These data come from a study of shared clonotypes between healthy human individuals. In the naive CD8 group, cells lacked CD45RO and were positively selected for CCR7, so terminally differentiated effector memory CD45RA+ cells were left out. This sequence originates from a man between 18 and 35 years old in good health. Some clones in this sample may be carry-over from other donors' samples. The sequencing input was naive CD8+ T cells from PBMCs. The chain uses TRBV10-3 and TRBJ2-2; 8 nucleotides agree with TRBD1. This chain's CDR3 is CAISEEGQVNTGELFF. CDR3 nucleotides: TGTGCCATCAGTGAAGAGGGACAGGTGAACACCGGGGAGCTGTTTTTT.